The 7 T cell receptor beta chains reported below all come from one sample, sequenced in a study of CD8 T cells in Susac syndrome. Reverse transcription of about 0.5 to 1 ug RNA was performed with random hexamers. TCRdb reprocessed the immunoSEQ multiplex PCR reads with MiXCR, giving one entry per CDR3 protein. Here the sample spans approximately 220,000 distinct CDR3 sequences, 80% to 95% being singletons. The source material was CD8+ T cells from PBMCs. All receptors derive from a human donor with multiple sclerosis.

This clonotype occurred a few times. The V and J genes are TRBV19 and TRBJ2-7, with TRBD1 matching over 8 bases. The CDR3 runs to 15 residues. The germline gives CDR1 LNHDA, CDR2 SQIVND (reference sequence). The trim removed 1 base at V and 3 bases at J, leaving 5 bases unmatched. The CDR3 here is CASSIAAGGNYEQYF. The CDR3 bases are TGTGCCAGTAGTATAGCAGCAGGGGGCAACTACGAGCAGTACTTC.

V and J are TRBV19 and TRBJ2-1; D possibly matches TRBD1 or TRBD2 (5 bases each). CDR1 and CDR2 (germline): LNHDA, SQIVND (reference sequence). The CDR3 runs 15 residues. Trimming removed 0 bases from V and 10 bases from J, with 16 bases in between. The CDR3 nucleotides read TGTGCCAGTAGTATAGAATCGGACAACAAGCGGGAGCAGTTCTTC. Its protein is CASSIESDNKREQFF.

This clonotype was observed a single time. This chain joins TRBV27 and TRBJ2-2; 7 nucleotides line up with TRBD2. The junction had 12 bases not matched to a gene; V was cut back by 7 bases and J by 7 bases. The CDR3 sequence is 15 residues long. Germline V gene data show CDR1 as MNHEY and CDR2 as SMNVEV (reference sequence). CDR3: CASNGGRGVDGELFF. CDR3 DNA: TGTGCCAGCAATGGAGGGAGGGGAGTAGACGGGGAGCTGTTTTTT.

This sequence joins TRBV12-3 or TRBV12-4 and TRBJ2-6, with D uncertain. The V end was cut by 8 bases, the J end by 2 bases, with 4 bases between. The CDR3 extends over 12 amino acids. The CDR3 nucleotides are TGTGCCAGCGGGGCTGGGGCCAACGTCCTGACTTTC. Translation gives CASGAGANVLTF.

The chain's CDR3 is CASTRQGPYNEQFF. The CDR3 nucleotides are TGTGCCAGCACCAGACAGGGACCCTACAATGAGCAGTTCTTC. The chain joins TRBV27 to TRBJ2-1; 7 bases are a match to TRBD1. The CDR3 consists of 14 residues. CDR1 and CDR2 (germline): MNHEY, SMNVEV (reference sequence). The J segment lost 2 bases and the V segment lost 7 bases, leaving 5 bases of the junction unmatched.

The genes are TRBV9 and TRBJ2-5; 9 bases agree with TRBD2. The CDR3 totals 16 residues. Germline V gives CDR1 SGDLS, CDR2 YYNGEE. J was trimmed by 5 bases and V by 0 bases; bases with no gene match: 8. The CDR3: CASSVEGSGGGETQYF. The CDR3 nucleotides are TGTGCCAGCAGCGTAGAAGGTAGCGGGGGTGGGGAGACCCAGTACTTC.

The chain is built from TRBV30 and TRBJ2-2, with TRBD2 matching over 8 bases. The CDR3 is 16 amino acids. The V segment lost 0 bases and the J segment 6 bases; nucleotides outside the gene matches: 9. Germline V CDR1 and CDR2: GTSNPN, SVGIG (reference sequence). The CDR3 nucleotides are TGTGCCTGGAGTGTCAAAGCGGGAGTTAAGGCCGGGGAGCTGTTTTTT. This codes for CAWSVKAGVKAGELFF. The whole variable domain, filled in from reference TRBV30 and TRBJ2-2, reads SQTIHQWPATLVQPVGSPLSLECTVEGTSNPNLYWYRQAAGRGLQLLFYSVGIGQISSEVPQNLSASRPQDRQFILSSKKLLLSDSGFYLCAWSVKAGVKAGELFFGEGSRLTVL.